This is a list of T cell receptor beta chains from one sample in a study of T cells in Graves' hyperthyroidism and ophthalmopathy. One entry per CDR3 protein results from TCRdb running MiXCR on the multiplex PCR reads. The top ten hold just under 8% of the sample, which has around 450,000 distinct CDR3 sequences, about a sixth seen once. Input material: blood. These receptors were taken from a woman between 18 and 29 years old with Graves' hyperthyroidism. Both conserved end residues are part of each CDR3. The order of the fields is D gene, V gene, J gene, CDR3 length, clone size, CDR3 protein, CDR3 DNA. D genes are given only for firm matches. Clone size is shown for a subset of rows, as once, few, many or a class of expanded clone.

-	TRBV20-1	TRBJ1-1	18	many	CSARARGGDWTVGTEAFF	TGCAGTGCTAGAGCCAGAGGGGGGGATTGGACCGTAGGTACTGAAGCTTTCTTT
-	TRBV28	TRBJ2-5	14	many	CASSFPGSAETQYF	TGTGCCAGCAGTTTCCCAGGGAGTGCGGAGACCCAGTACTTC
TRBD2	TRBV20-1	TRBJ2-3	19	many	CSATLGLADVPESTDTQYF	TGCAGTGCTACCCTGGGACTAGCGGACGTCCCGGAAAGCACAGATACGCAGTATTTT
TRBD2	TRBV20-1	TRBJ2-7	16	-	CSARDGGGGTSYEQYF	TGCAGTGCTAGAGATGGCGGCGGGGGTACCTCCTACGAGCAGTACTTC
TRBD2	TRBV20-1	TRBJ2-1	14	many	CSAREREGHNEQFF	TGCAGTGCTAGAGAGCGGGAGGGACACAATGAGCAGTTCTTC
-	TRBV20-1	TRBJ2-5	13	-	CSANRGAQETQYF	TGCAGTGCTAACCGAGGAGCCCAAGAGACCCAGTACTTC
-	TRBV19	TRBJ1-6	15	many	CASSTAISYNSPLHF	TGTGCCAGTAGCACGGCAATCTCCTATAATTCACCCCTCCACTTT
TRBD2	TRBV7-3	TRBJ2-2	16	few	CASSPLSGRVTGELFF	TGTGCCAGCAGCCCACTCAGCGGGAGGGTCACCGGGGAGCTGTTTTTT
-	TRBV6-5	TRBJ2-6	15	many	CASSYGGGGANVLTF	TGTGCCAGCAGTTATGGGGGCGGTGGGGCCAACGTCCTGACTTTC
-	TRBV28	TRBJ1-5	14	many	CASSPRVLHQPQHF	TGTGCCAGCAGTCCCAGGGTGCTCCATCAGCCCCAGCATTTT
-	TRBV5-5	TRBJ2-2	15	many	CASSLTGKNTGELFF	TGTGCCAGCAGCTTGACAGGGAAGAACACCGGGGAGCTGTTTTTT
-	TRBV3-1	TRBJ1-6	14	many	CASSQSEGNSPLHF	TGTGCCAGCAGCCAAAGCGAGGGGAATTCACCCCTCCACTTT
TRBD2	TRBV20-1	TRBJ2-1	17	many	CSARDSSGGSGDNEQFF	TGCAGTGCTAGGGATTCTAGCGGGGGGAGTGGGGACAATGAGCAGTTCTTC
TRBD2	TRBV10-3	TRBJ2-1	16	many	CAIAPSGGGLLNEQFF	TGTGCCATCGCGCCCTCGGGGGGGGGCCTTCTCAATGAGCAGTTCTTC
TRBD2	TRBV19	TRBJ2-1	14	few	CASSIGAGVNEQFF	TGTGCCAGTAGTATAGGTGCGGGAGTGAATGAGCAGTTCTTC
TRBD1	TRBV6-2/TRBV6-3	TRBJ1-6	16	many	CASSLPSGGIGSPLHF	TGTGCCAGCAGTTTACCATCAGGGGGCATAGGTTCACCCCTCCACTTT
TRBD2	TRBV20-1	TRBJ2-5	15	many	CSVAGGLGGRETQYF	TGCAGTGTTGCGGGGGGGCTTGGGGGTAGAGAGACCCAGTACTTC
-	TRBV28	TRBJ1-5	15	many	CASLRGPISNQPQHF	TGTGCCAGCCTTAGAGGACCCATTAGCAATCAGCCCCAGCATTTT
-	TRBV15	TRBJ1-5	18	-	CATSRDAGQDLPDQPQHF	TGTGCCACCAGCAGAGATGCAGGGCAGGACCTCCCGGATCAGCCCCAGCATTTT
-	TRBV15	TRBJ1-2	15	many	CATSRDSGQHYGYTF	TGTGCCACCAGCAGAGATTCAGGACAGCACTATGGCTACACCTTC
-	TRBV6-1	TRBJ2-5	16	few	CASSEGRTTDQETQYF	TGTGCCAGCAGTGAAGGGAGGACTACAGACCAAGAGACCCAGTACTTC
-	TRBV2	TRBJ1-2	13	many	CASSGSRDYGYTF	TGTGCCAGCAGTGGGAGTCGAGACTATGGCTACACCTTC
-	TRBV20-1	TRBJ2-7	14	many	CSARRPGATYEQYF	TGCAGTGCCAGAAGGCCGGGGGCAACCTACGAGCAGTACTTC
TRBD1	TRBV6-2/TRBV6-3	TRBJ2-5	14	many	CTSSYRGQGGTQYF	TGTACCAGCAGTTACCGAGGACAGGGAGGGACCCAGTACTTC
-	TRBV6-6	TRBJ2-7	14	many	CASSYSAGQDEQYF	TGTGCCAGCAGTTACTCCGCGGGCCAAGACGAGCAGTACTTC
-	TRBV6-5	TRBJ2-7	14	many	CASSYEQGSYEQYF	TGTGCCAGCAGTTACGAGCAGGGCTCCTACGAGCAGTACTTC
-	TRBV6-1	TRBJ2-1	17	many	CASSELPGLPQYNEQFF	TGTGCCAGCAGTGAGCTACCGGGACTCCCTCAGTACAATGAGCAGTTCTTC
TRBD1	TRBV6-1	TRBJ2-7	15	many	CASSEWGTGPYEQYF	TGTGCCAGCAGTGAATGGGGGACAGGACCCTACGAGCAGTACTTC